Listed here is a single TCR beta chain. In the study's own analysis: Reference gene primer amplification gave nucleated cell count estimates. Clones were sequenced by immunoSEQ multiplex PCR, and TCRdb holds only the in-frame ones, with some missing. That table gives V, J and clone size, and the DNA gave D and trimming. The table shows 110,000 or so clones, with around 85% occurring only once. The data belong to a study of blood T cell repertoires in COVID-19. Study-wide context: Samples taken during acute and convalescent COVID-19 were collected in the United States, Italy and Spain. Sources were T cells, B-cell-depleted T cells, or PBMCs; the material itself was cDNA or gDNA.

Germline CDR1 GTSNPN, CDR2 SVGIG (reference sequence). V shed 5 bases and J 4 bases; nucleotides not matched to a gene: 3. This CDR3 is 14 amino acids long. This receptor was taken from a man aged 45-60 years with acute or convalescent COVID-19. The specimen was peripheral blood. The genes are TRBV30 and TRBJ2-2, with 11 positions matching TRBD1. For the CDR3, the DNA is TGTGCCTGGGGACAGGGGGCAATCACCGGGGAGCTGTTTTTT. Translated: CAWGQGAITGELFF.